The entry that follows covers one T cell receptor (beta chain) sequence. The antigen remains undetermined. Data came from immunoSEQ multiplex PCR; TCRdb stores just in-frame clones and leaves some out. The repertoire holds about 260,000 clones, with over 85% as singletons. The data originate from a study of T cell responses to AZD1222 COVID-19 vaccine. Study conclusions and caveats: CD4 TCRs linked to vaccination spanned spike, dominating at 160-218 and 743-854.

CDR3 length: 15 amino acids. Germline V gene lookup returns CDR1 MDHEN and CDR2 SYDVKM. Between the trimmed V and J ends, which lost 4 bases and 5 bases, there was a span of 15 bases. The chain carries TRBV28 and TRBJ1-5; tentative D call: TRBD1 (5 bases). This TCR was recovered from an adult in good health. The material sequenced was peripheral blood, taken on day 0 of AZD1222 vaccination. Here the CDR3 DNA reads TGTGCCAGCAGTTCCATGACAGAGCTTCATCAGCCCCAGCATTTT. It translates to CASSSMTELHQPQHF.